This T cell receptor (beta chain) was identified during a study of T cells in localized non-small cell lung cancer. General study results and limits: Sequence data derive from only one tumor region, so heterogeneity remains possible. Longer survival (overall) was linked to higher T cell density in blood. Compared with tumor, uninvolved adjacent lung displayed greater T cell clonality, ranking highest overall. Adjacent lung tissue had a median 57 of the top 100 clones found in the tumor.

Sequenced by immunoSEQ multiplex PCR; TCRdb stores in-frame clones only, minus some. The data show about 23,000 clones, less than 90% seen once. As concerns this clone: No antigen is known for it.

This receptor was identified in a male donor older than 55 with stage I squamous cell lung carcinoma. The starting material was peripheral blood, obtained before any cancer treatment.

As DNA, the CDR3 is TGTGCCAGCAGCGTAGAATTTATGACGGGGGGCGGGGAGCAGTACTTC. The encoded protein is CASSVEFMTGGGEQYF. The chain has TRBV9 and TRBJ2-7; D may be TRBD2 (7 bases). From germline, CDR1 is SGDLS and CDR2 YYNGEE. Between the trimmed V and J ends, which lost 0 bases and 7 bases, there was a span of 20 bases. The CDR3 spans 16 residues.